Shown below are 10 T cell receptor beta chains from a single sample sequenced in a study of shared clonotypes between healthy human individuals. Some clones are missing from TCRdb's copy, which holds only in-frame ones; the method was immunoSEQ multiplex PCR. The repertoire holds 1,500,000 or so clones, roughly 96% seen once, with approximately 1.2% in the top ten. Sequenced: naive CD4+ T cells sorted from blood. As to subset: CD45RA+ positively selected. These receptors all come from a man aged 25 to 40 in good health.

The V and J genes are TRBV30 and TRBJ1-2; D is unclear. The V end was cut by 4 bases, the J end by 2 bases, with 8 bases between. The germline gives CDR1 GTSNPN, CDR2 SVGIG (reference sequence). The CDR3 covers 12 residues. The chain's CDR3 is CAWIPDNYGYTF. The CDR3 DNA reads TGTGCCTGGATACCGGACAACTATGGCTACACCTTC. Looking up the rest from reference TRBV30 and TRBJ1-2 gives the full variable domain: SQTIHQWPATLVQPVGSPLSLECTVEGTSNPNLYWYRQAAGRGLQLLFYSVGIGQISSEVPQNLSASRPQDRQFILSSKKLLLSDSGFYLCAWIPDNYGYTFGSGTRLTVV.

J is TRBJ2-1 and V is TRBV7-9; 11 bases agree with TRBD2. CDR1 is SEHNR, CDR2 FQNEAQ, per germline (reference sequence). The V gene end was trimmed by 2 bases and the J gene end by 1 base; junction bases not matched to a gene: 7. The CDR3 is 18 amino acids. The CDR3 DNA follows: TGTGCCAGCAGCTTAAAGGGTTTAGCGGGAGGGTCCTACAATGAGCAGTTCTTC. Its translation is CASSLKGLAGGSYNEQFF.

This clone was counted once. V usage is TRBV5-5 and J usage is TRBJ2-7; 12 bases align to TRBD2. CDR1 is SGHKS, CDR2 YYEKEE, per germline (reference sequence). Germline trimming cut 7 bases from V and 0 bases from J; bases unmatched to any gene: 17. The CDR3 has 19 amino acids. For the CDR3, the DNA is TGTGCCAGCCGGGGGCCTTGGACTAGCGGGACCGACCTCTCCTACGAGCAGTACTTC. Its translation: CASRGPWTSGTDLSYEQYF.

The chain uses TRBV30 and TRBJ1-5; no firm D call. The CDR3 consists of 15 residues. Germline values: CDR1 GTSNPN, CDR2 SVGIG (reference sequence). Deletions cut 0 bases from V and 3 bases from J, with 12 bases between. The CDR3 region is CAWSVGWGVNQPQHF. Here the CDR3 DNA reads TGTGCCTGGAGTGTAGGGTGGGGAGTCAATCAGCCCCAGCATTTT.

The rearrangement joins TRBV7-3 to TRBJ2-1; 9 nucleotides agree with TRBD2. Germline V lookup: CDR1 SGHTA, CDR2 FQGTGA. CDR3 length: 16 residues. The V segment lost 5 bases and the J segment 7 bases; nucleotides outside the gene matches: 12. CDR3 DNA: TGTGCCAGCAGCCGCCTGGGGCGGGAGGGCCTAAATGAGCAGTTCTTC. Its protein product is CASSRLGREGLNEQFF.

This clone was observed a handful of times. The V call is TRBV6-5, the J call TRBJ2-7; 12 nucleotides align to TRBD2. The CDR3 has 16 amino acids. The V and J ends lost 1 base and 5 bases, in that order; junction bases with no gene match: 6. Germline CDR1 is MNHEY and CDR2 is SVGAGI. CDR3 region: CASSYFGLAGNNEQYF. The CDR3 nucleotides read TGTGCCAGCAGTTACTTCGGACTAGCGGGAAACAACGAGCAGTACTTC.

Only one count was recorded for this clone. The chain combines TRBV28 with TRBJ2-1; D gene unclear. Germline V CDR1 and CDR2: MDHEN, SYDVKM. With 7 bases removed from V and 6 bases from J, the gap between germline ends came to 7 bases. CDR3 size: 11 residues. CDR3 sequence reads: CASTNGNEQFF. The CDR3 DNA follows: TGTGCCAGCACTAACGGCAATGAGCAGTTCTTC.

This clone was seen only once. This chain joins TRBV2 and TRBJ1-5; a possible D gene is TRBD1 (5 bases). The V gene's germline CDR1 is SNHLY and CDR2 FYNNEI. The CDR3 loop spans 13 amino acids. V lost 6 bases to trimming and J lost 6 bases, with 12 bases between them. This chain's CDR3 is CASRGDGAQPQHF. Here the CDR3 DNA reads TGTGCCAGCAGAGGGGACGGGGCTCAGCCCCAGCATTTT. Supplemented by reference TRBV2 and TRBJ1-5, the full variable domain reads EPEVTQTPSHQVTQMGQEVILRCVPISNHLYFYWYRQILGQKVEFLVSFYNNEISEKSEIFDDQFSVERPDGSNFTLKIRSTKLEDSAMYFCASRGDGAQPQHFGDGTRLSIL.

The gene calls are TRBV2 and TRBJ2-2, with a weak D call TRBD1 (5 bases). The ends were cut back, 4 bases at V and 6 bases at J, with 18 bases in the middle. CDR1 is SNHLY, CDR2 FYNNEI, per germline. The CDR3 is 16 residues long. In DNA, the CDR3 is TGTGCCAGCAGTGCAAGAGGATTGGGGCTGCCCGGGGAGCTGTTTTTT. Its protein product is CASSARGLGLPGELFF. The variable domain in full, completed from reference TRBV2 and TRBJ2-2, reads EPEVTQTPSHQVTQMGQEVILRCVPISNHLYFYWYRQILGQKVEFLVSFYNNEISEKSEIFDDQFSVERPDGSNFTLKIRSTKLEDSAMYFCASSARGLGLPGELFFGEGSRLTVL.

This chain uses TRBV5-1 with TRBJ1-1; no firm D call. The CDR3 loop spans 12 amino acids. V gave up 0 bases and J gave up 9 bases, with 9 bases separating them. Germline lookup yields CDR1 SGHRS and CDR2 YFSETQ. The CDR3 spells CASSLGQNKAFF. In DNA, the CDR3 is TGCGCCAGCAGCTTGGGTCAAAATAAAGCTTTCTTT.